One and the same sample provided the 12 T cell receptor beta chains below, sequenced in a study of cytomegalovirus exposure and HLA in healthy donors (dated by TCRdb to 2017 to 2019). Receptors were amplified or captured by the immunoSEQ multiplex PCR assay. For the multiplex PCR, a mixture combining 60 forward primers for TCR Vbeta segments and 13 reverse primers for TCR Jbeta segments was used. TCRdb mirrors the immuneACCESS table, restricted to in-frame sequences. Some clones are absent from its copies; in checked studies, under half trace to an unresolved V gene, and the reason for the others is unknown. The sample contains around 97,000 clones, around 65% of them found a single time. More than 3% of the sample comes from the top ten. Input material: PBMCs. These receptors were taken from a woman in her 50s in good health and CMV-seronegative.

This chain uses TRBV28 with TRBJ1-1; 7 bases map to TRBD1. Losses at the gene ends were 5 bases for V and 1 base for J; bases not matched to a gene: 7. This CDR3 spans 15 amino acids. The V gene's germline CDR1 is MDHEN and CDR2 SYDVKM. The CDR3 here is CASSAPGTANTEAFF. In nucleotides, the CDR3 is TGTGCCAGCAGTGCCCCCGGGACAGCGAACACTGAAGCTTTCTTT.

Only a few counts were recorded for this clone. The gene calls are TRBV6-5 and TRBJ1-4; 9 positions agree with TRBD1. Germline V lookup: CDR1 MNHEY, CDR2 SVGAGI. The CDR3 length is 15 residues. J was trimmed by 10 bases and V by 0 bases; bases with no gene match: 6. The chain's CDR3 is CASSYSDRGKAKLFF. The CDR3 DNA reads TGTGCCAGCAGTTACTCGGACAGGGGAAAGGCAAAACTGTTTTTT.

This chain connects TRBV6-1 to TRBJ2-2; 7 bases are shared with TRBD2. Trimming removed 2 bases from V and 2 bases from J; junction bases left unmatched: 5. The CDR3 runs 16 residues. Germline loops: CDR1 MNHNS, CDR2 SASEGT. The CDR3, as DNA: TGTGCCAGCAGTGAACAAGGCGGGGGAAACACCGGGGAGCTGTTTTTT. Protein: CASSEQGGGNTGELFF.

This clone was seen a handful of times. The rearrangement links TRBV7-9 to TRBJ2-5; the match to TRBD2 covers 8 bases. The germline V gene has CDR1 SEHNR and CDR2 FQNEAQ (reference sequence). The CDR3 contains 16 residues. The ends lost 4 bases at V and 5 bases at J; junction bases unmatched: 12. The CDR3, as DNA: TGTGCCAGCAGCTCCAACCAAGCGGGAGATTACGAGACCCAGTACTTC. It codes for CASSSNQAGDYETQYF.

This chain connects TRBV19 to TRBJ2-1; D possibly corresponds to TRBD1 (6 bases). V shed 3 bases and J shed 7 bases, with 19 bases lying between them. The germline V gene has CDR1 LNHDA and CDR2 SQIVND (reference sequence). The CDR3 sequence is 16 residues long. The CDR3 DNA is TGTGCCAGTAGTATGAGCGTGGGGGCCCCATTAAATGAGCAGTTCTTC. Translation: CASSMSVGAPLNEQFF.

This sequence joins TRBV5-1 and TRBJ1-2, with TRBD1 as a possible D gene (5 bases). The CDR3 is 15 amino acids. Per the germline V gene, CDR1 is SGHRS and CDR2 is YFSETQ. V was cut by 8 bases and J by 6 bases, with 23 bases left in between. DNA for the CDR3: TGCGCCAGTTCCCTTTTCGGGGGGTCAAAGGATGGCTACACCTTC. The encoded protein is CASSLFGGSKDGYTF. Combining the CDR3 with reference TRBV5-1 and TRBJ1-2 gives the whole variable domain KAGVTQTPRYLIKTRGQQVTLSCSPISGHRSVSWYQQTPGQGLQFLFEYFSETQRNKGNFPGRFSGRQFSNSRSEMNVSTLELGDSALYLCASSLFGGSKDGYTFGSGTRLTVV.

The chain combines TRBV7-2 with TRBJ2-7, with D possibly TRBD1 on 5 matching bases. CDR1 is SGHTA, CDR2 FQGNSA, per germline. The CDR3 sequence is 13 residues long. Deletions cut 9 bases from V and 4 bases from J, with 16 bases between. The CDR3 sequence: CASQTRQTYEQYF. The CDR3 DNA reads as TGTGCCAGTCAGACCCGACAGACATACGAGCAGTACTTC.

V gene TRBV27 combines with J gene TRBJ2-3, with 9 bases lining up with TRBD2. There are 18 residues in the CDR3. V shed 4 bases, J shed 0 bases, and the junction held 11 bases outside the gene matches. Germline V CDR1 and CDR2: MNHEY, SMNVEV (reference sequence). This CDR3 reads CASSSRLAGQTSTDTQYF. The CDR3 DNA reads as TGTGCCAGCAGTTCGCGCCTAGCGGGACAAACTAGCACAGATACGCAGTATTTT.

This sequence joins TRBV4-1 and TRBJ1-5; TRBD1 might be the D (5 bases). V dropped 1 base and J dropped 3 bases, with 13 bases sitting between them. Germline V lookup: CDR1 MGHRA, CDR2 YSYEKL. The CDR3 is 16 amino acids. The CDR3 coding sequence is TGCGCCAGCAGCCAAGTACCTGGCAGGGACAATCAGCCCCAGCATTTT. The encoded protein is CASSQVPGRDNQPQHF.

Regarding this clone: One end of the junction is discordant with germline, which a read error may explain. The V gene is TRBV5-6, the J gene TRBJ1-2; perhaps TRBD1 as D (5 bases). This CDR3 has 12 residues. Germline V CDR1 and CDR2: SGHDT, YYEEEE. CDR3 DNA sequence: TGTACCAGCAGCTTGGTGGGGGGTGGCTACACCTTC. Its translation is CTSSLVGGGYTF.

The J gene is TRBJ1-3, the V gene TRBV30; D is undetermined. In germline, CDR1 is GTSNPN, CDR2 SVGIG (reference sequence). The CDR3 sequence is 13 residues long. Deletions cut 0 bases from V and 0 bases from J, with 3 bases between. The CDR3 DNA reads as TGTGCCTGGAGTGTACTCTCTGGAAACACCATATATTTT. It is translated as CAWSVLSGNTIYF.

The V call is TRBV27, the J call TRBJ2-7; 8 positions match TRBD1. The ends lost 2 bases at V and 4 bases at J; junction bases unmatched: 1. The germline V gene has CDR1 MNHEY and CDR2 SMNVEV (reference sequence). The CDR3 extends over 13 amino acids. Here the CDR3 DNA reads TGTGCCAGCAGTTTAGACAGGGGTTACGAGCAGTACTTC. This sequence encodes CASSLDRGYEQYF.